Listed below are T cell receptor beta chains from one sample, sequenced in a study of T cells expressing NK-cell markers. From its re-call of the 5' RACE reads, TCRdb lists each CDR3 protein once, without DNA. Its listing shows some 410,000 distinct CDR3 sequences. Sample: blood T cells: a sorted CD56 or NKG2C T cell subset, CD4+ or CD8+ T cells, or bulk PBMC T cells (not recorded which). These receptor sequences come from a woman between 18 and 70 years old in good health. The CDR3 runs from the conserved cysteine through the conserved F or W.

CDR3: CASSTGGAAGDYNEQFF
length: 17
V: TRBV4-2
J: TRBJ2-1

CDR3: CSAITSGRWGTDTQYF
length: 16
V: TRBV20-1
J: TRBJ2-3

CDR3: CASTGSPLGNEQFF
length: 14
V: TRBV7-2
J: TRBJ2-1

CDR3: CSARDLARGVDTQYF
length: 15
V: TRBV20-1
J: TRBJ2-3

CDR3: CASSSTGVHHNEQFF
length: 15
V: TRBV7-9
J: TRBJ2-1

CDR3: CSARGAGSYNEQFF
length: 14
V: TRBV20-1
J: TRBJ2-1

CDR3: CASSPQYSYNEQFF
length: 14
V: TRBV18
J: TRBJ2-1

CDR3: CASSRQDRGNEQFF
length: 14
V: TRBV5-1
J: TRBJ2-1

CDR3: CASSEFEANTGELFF
length: 15
V: TRBV6-1
J: TRBJ2-2

CDR3: CATSRAEETQYF
length: 12
V: TRBV15
J: TRBJ2-5

CDR3: CASSSQIPASGKRYEQYF
length: 18
V: TRBV11-2
J: TRBJ2-7

CDR3: CASSQNFDRAGEQFF
length: 15
V: TRBV4-3
J: TRBJ2-1

CDR3: CASNPGQGIDTQYF
length: 14
V: TRBV5-1
J: TRBJ2-3

CDR3: CASSPGYPPGTQYF
length: 14
V: TRBV12-3/TRBV12-4
J: TRBJ2-3

CDR3: CAISDPRTSETNVLGGTDTQYF
length: 22
V: TRBV10-3
J: TRBJ2-3

CDR3: CASSLVGVLQPQHF
length: 14
V: TRBV28
J: TRBJ1-5

CDR3: CASWRDGSTDTQYF
length: 14
V: TRBV10-2
J: TRBJ2-3

CDR3: CATSDPDWTGDSGANVLTF
length: 19
V: TRBV24-1
J: TRBJ2-6

CDR3: CAISDGAAGELFF
length: 13
V: TRBV10-3
J: TRBJ2-2

CDR3: CASSPTQGSYEQYF
length: 14
V: TRBV18
J: TRBJ2-7

CDR3: CASSQAFYEQYF
length: 12
V: TRBV14
J: TRBJ2-7

CDR3: CASSTSAGTNTGELFF
length: 16
V: TRBV7-6
J: TRBJ2-2

CDR3: CSVEDSTYNEQFF
length: 13
V: TRBV29-1
J: TRBJ2-1

CDR3: CASSFPPRAGGFDEQFF
length: 17
V: TRBV5-1
J: TRBJ2-1

CDR3: CATSTRGITDTQYF
length: 14
V: TRBV15
J: TRBJ2-3

CDR3: CASSRQGRAYEQYF
length: 14
V: TRBV28
J: TRBJ2-7

CDR3: CASSSLGGPQETQYF
length: 15
V: TRBV28
J: TRBJ2-5

CDR3: CASSQGSGLGEKLFF
length: 15
V: TRBV4-3
J: TRBJ1-4

CDR3: CASSHPPGGDLYEQYF
length: 16
V: TRBV7-6
J: TRBJ2-7

CDR3: CASSQDSGNQPQHF
length: 14
V: TRBV4-3
J: TRBJ1-5

CDR3: CASSLSGLLYNEQFF
length: 15
V: TRBV7-9
J: TRBJ2-1

CDR3: CASSQVGSSYEQYF
length: 14
V: TRBV3-1
J: TRBJ2-7

CDR3: CATQFKGNYGYTF
length: 13
V: TRBV2
J: TRBJ1-2

CDR3: CATSRTKNSPLHF
length: 13
V: TRBV15
J: TRBJ1-6

CDR3: CASSLTVHPKEQYF
length: 14
V: TRBV7-2
J: TRBJ2-7

CDR3: CASRGVAGASTDTQYF
length: 16
V: TRBV19
J: TRBJ2-3

CDR3: CASSLEGRTDTQYF
length: 14
V: TRBV7-8
J: TRBJ2-3

CDR3: CASSLTIGDTQYF
length: 13
V: TRBV5-1
J: TRBJ2-3

CDR3: CASSPWETYEQYF
length: 13
V: TRBV6-2/TRBV6-3
J: TRBJ2-7

CDR3: CSASAGTGRSGGTQYF
length: 16
V: TRBV20-1
J: TRBJ2-5

CDR3: CSAGTATNEKLFF
length: 13
V: TRBV20-1
J: TRBJ1-4

CDR3: CASSPGPGASWEQFF
length: 15
V: TRBV7-2
J: TRBJ2-1

CDR3: CSARRNLEETQYF
length: 13
V: TRBV20-1
J: TRBJ2-5

CDR3: CSAAGLRGGNTEAFF
length: 15
V: TRBV20-1
J: TRBJ1-1

CDR3: CASTLGRVGAQETQYF
length: 16
V: TRBV2
J: TRBJ2-5

CDR3: CASSAGYSDQPQHF
length: 14
V: TRBV7-2
J: TRBJ1-5

CDR3: CASSQVWTGGMSEAFF
length: 16
V: TRBV4-2
J: TRBJ1-1

CDR3: CASSLTGPGIEQYF
length: 14
V: TRBV5-4
J: TRBJ2-7

CDR3: CASSATGTGFYNEQFF
length: 16
V: TRBV3-1
J: TRBJ2-1

CDR3: CSADKRNPWENYEQYF
length: 16
V: TRBV20-1
J: TRBJ2-7

CDR3: CASSWRPKGAGELFF
length: 15
V: TRBV7-3
J: TRBJ2-2

CDR3: CASSLAGIGELFF
length: 13
V: TRBV7-2
J: TRBJ2-2

CDR3: CSARVPGTGNTIYF
length: 14
V: TRBV20-1
J: TRBJ1-3